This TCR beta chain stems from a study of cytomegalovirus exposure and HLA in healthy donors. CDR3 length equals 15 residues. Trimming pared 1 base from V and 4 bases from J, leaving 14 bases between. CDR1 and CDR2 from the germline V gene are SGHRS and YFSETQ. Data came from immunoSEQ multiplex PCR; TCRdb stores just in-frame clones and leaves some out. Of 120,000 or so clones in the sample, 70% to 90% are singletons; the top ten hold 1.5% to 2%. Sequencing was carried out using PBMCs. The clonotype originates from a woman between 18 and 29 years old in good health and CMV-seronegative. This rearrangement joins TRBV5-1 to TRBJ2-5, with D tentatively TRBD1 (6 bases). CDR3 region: CASSLLGKGVETQYF. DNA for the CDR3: TGCGCCAGCAGCTTGCTGGGTAAGGGGGTAGAGACCCAGTACTTC.